This T cell receptor (beta chain) comes out of a study of T cells in Graves' hyperthyroidism and ophthalmopathy. Whole-study context: Peripheral blood was obtained at initial diagnosis, preceding any treatment.

Graves' hyperthyroidism qualified as stable when ophthalmopathy did not progress within 18 months. From 9 to 10 ml of fresh peripheral blood, PBMCs were isolated. Study-level findings and limits: Ophthalmopathy was separated from stable hyperthyroidism by a 13 V-J model.

Amplified TCR beta CDR3 regions came from RNA transcripts. RT-PCR in the first round (using the HTBI primer set) targeted the TCR CDR3. TCRdb called the multiplex PCR reads again in MiXCR, with one record for every CDR3 protein. The profile covers some 27,000 distinct CDR3 sequences, with under 55% appearing a single time and about 9.3% taken by the ten largest. This clonotype was detected many times. Its antigen remains unidentified. Trimming removed 4 bases from V and 5 bases from J, with 13 bases in between. The CDR3 spans 14 residues. Per germline, CDR1 SGHRS and CDR2 YFSETQ. The rearrangement links TRBV5-1 to TRBJ1-3; TRBD1 is a possible D gene (5 bases). Material for sequencing was blood. This TCR derives from a woman aged 25 to 45 with Graves' hyperthyroidism. For the CDR3, the DNA is TGCGCCAGCAGCCTAAAGCAGGGTCGAAACACCATATATTTT. It translates to CASSLKQGRNTIYF.